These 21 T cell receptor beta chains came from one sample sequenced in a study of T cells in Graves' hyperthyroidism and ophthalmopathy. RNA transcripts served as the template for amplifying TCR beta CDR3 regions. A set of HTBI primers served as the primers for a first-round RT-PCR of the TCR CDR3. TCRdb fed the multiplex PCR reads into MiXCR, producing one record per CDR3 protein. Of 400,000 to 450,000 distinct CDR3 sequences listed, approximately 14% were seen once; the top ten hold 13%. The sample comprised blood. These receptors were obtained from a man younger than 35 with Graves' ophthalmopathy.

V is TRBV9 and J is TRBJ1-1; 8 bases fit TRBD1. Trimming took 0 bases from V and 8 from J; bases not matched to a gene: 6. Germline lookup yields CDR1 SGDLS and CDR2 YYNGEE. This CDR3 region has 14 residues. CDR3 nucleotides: TGTGCCAGCAGCGTAGAGGCAGGGGGCGAGGAAGCTTTCTTT. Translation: CASSVEAGGEEAFF.

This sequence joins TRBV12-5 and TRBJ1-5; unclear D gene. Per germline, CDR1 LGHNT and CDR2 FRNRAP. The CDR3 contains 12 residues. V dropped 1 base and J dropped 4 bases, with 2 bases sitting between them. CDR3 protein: CASGLGNQPQHF. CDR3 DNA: TGTGCTAGTGGTTTGGGGAATCAGCCCCAGCATTTT.

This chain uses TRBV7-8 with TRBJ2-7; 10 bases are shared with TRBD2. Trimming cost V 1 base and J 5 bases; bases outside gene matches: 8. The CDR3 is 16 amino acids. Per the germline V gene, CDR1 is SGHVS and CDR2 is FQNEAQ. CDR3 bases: TGTGCCAGCAGCTTAGAGGGTAGCGGGGGGTTCGACGAGCAGTACTTC. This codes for CASSLEGSGGFDEQYF.

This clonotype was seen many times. CDR3: CASSHRDYYEQYF. Written as DNA, the CDR3 is TGTGCCAGCAGCCACCGGGACTACTACGAGCAGTACTTC. The chain carries TRBV2 and TRBJ2-7; 7 bases line up with TRBD2. V trimming: 6 bases; J trimming: 3 bases; junction bases outside the gene matches: 5. CDR1 is SNHLY and CDR2 is FYNNEI in the germline V gene. This CDR3 is built from 13 residues. The full variable domain, rest sourced from reference TRBV2 and TRBJ2-7, is EPEVTQTPSHQVTQMGQEVILRCVPISNHLYFYWYRQILGQKVEFLVSFYNNEISEKSEIFDDQFSVERPDGSNFTLKIRSTKLEDSAMYFCASSHRDYYEQYFGPGTRLTVT.

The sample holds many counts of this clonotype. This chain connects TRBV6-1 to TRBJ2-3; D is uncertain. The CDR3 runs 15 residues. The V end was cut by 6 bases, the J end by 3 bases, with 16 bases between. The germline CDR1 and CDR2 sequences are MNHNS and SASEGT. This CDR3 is CASSPPGFRTDTQYF. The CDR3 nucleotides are TGTGCCAGCAGCCCTCCAGGATTCAGGACAGATACGCAGTATTTT.

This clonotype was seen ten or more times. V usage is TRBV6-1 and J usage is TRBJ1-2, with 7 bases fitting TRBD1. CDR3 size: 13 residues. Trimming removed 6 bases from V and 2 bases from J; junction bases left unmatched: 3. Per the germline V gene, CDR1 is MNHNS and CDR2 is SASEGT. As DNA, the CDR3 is TGTGCCAGCAGATCGGACAGGAACTATGGCTACACCTTC. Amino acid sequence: CASRSDRNYGYTF.

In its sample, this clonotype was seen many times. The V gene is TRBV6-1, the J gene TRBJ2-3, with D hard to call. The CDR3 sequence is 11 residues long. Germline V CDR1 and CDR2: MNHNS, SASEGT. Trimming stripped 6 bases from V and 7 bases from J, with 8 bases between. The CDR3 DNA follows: TGTGCCAGCAGGTCACCTTATACGCAGTATTTT. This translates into CASRSPYTQYF.

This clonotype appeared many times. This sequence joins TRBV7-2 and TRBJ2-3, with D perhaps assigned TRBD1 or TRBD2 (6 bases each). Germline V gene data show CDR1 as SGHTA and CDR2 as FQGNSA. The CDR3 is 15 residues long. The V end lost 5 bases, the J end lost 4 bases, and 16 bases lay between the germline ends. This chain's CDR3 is CASSQAWGAADTQYF. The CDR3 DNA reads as TGTGCCAGCAGCCAGGCGTGGGGGGCAGCAGATACGCAGTATTTT.

CDR3 in amino acids: CASSGGQGLEQYF. As DNA, the CDR3 is TGTGCCAGCAGCGGGGGACAGGGCCTTGAGCAGTACTTC. This sequence joins TRBV9 and TRBJ2-7; 9 nucleotides line up with TRBD1. CDR3 length: 13 residues. Germline V gives CDR1 SGDLS, CDR2 YYNGEE. Germline trimming cut 3 bases from V and 7 bases from J; bases unmatched to any gene: 5. Supplemented by reference TRBV9 and TRBJ2-7, the full variable domain reads DSGVTQTPKHLITATGQRVTLRCSPRSGDLSVYWYQQSLDQGLQFLIQYYNGEERAKGNILERFSAQQFPDLHSELNLSSLELGDSALYFCASSGGQGLEQYFGPGTRLTVT.

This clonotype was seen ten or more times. The CDR3 loop is CASSLLVSQYF. CDR3 DNA: TGTGCCAGCAGTTTACTCGTGTCGCAGTATTTT. This chain joins TRBV28 and TRBJ2-3; D is ambiguous. This CDR3 is 11 amino acids long. V lost 2 bases, J lost 10 bases, and 7 bases lay in between. Germline CDR1 is MDHEN and CDR2 is SYDVKM.

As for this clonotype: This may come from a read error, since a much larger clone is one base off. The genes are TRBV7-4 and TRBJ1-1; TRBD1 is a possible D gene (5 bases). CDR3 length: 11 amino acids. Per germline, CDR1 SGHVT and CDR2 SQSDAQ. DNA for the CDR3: TGTGCCAGCAGTGCGGACACTGGAGCTTTCTTT. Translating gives CASSADTGAFF.

CDR3 coding DNA: TGTGCCAGCAGTTCGCCGTGGGACGGATCTTCCTACGAGCAGTACTTC. This gives the protein CASSSPWDGSSYEQYF. The V and J genes are TRBV28 and TRBJ2-7; the D call may be TRBD1 or TRBD2 (5 bases each). The CDR3 covers 16 residues. CDR1 and CDR2 from the germline V gene are MDHEN and SYDVKM. V lost 4 bases and J lost 1, with 17 bases in between.

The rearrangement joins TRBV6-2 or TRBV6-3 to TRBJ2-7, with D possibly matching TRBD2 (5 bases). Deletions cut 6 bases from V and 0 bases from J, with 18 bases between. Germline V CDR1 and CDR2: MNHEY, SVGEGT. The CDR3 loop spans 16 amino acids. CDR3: CASRSADGKSSYEQYF. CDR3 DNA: TGTGCCAGCAGATCGGCGGACGGGAAGAGCTCCTACGAGCAGTACTTC.

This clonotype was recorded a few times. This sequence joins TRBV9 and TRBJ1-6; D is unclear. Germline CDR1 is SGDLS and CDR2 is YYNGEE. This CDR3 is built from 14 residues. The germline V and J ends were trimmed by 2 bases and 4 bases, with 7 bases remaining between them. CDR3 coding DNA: TGTGCCAGCAGCGTCCGGACGTATAATTCACCCCTCCACTTT. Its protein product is CASSVRTYNSPLHF.

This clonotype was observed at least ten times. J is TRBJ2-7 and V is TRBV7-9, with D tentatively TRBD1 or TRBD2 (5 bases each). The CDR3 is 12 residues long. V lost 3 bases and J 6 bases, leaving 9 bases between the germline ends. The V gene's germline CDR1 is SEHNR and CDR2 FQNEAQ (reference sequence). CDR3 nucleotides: TGTGCCAGCAGCTTCGGGGCTAGCGAGCAGTACTTC. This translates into CASSFGASEQYF.

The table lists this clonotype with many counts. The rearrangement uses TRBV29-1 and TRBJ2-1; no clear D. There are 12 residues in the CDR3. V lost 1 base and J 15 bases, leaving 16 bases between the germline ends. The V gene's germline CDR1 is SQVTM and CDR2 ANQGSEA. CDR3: CSVEGVTEARFF. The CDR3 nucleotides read TGCAGCGTTGAAGGAGTTACGGAAGCGCGGTTCTTC.

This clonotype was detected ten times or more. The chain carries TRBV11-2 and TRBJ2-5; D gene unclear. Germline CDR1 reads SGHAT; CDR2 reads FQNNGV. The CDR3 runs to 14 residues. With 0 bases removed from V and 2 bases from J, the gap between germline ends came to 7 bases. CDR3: CASSLEQWQETQYF. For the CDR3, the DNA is TGTGCCAGCAGCTTAGAACAGTGGCAAGAGACCCAGTACTTC.

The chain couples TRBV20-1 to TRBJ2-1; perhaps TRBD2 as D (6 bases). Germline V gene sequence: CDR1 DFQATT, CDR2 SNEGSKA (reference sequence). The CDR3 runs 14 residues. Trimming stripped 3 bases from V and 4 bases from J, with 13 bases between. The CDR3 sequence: CSARSRDLYNEQFF. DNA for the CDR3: TGCAGTGCTAGGTCCCGGGACTTATACAATGAGCAGTTCTTC.

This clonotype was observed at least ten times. The CDR3 here is CATSERGADGYTF. CDR3 bases: TGTGCCACCAGTGAACGGGGGGCGGATGGCTACACCTTC. The chain combines TRBV24-1 with TRBJ1-2, with D perhaps TRBD1 (6 bases). The CDR3 contains 13 residues. V gave up 4 bases and J gave up 6 bases, with 11 bases separating them. Germline-derived CDR1 and CDR2 are KGHDR and SFDVKD.

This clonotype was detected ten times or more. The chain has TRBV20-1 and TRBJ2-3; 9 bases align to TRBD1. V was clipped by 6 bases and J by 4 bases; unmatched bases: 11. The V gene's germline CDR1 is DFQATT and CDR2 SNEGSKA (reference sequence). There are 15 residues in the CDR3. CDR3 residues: CSATRTGEAADTQYF. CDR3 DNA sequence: TGCAGTGCGACCCGGACAGGGGAGGCGGCAGATACGCAGTATTTT.

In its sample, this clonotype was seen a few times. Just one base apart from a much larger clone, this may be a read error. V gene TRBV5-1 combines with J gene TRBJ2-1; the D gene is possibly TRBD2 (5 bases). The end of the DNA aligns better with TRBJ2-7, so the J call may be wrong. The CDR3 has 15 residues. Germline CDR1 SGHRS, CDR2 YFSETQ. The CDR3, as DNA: TGCGCCAGCAGCTTTAGCGTCAGCTCCTACAATGAGCAGTACTTC. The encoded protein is CASSFSVSSYNEQYF.